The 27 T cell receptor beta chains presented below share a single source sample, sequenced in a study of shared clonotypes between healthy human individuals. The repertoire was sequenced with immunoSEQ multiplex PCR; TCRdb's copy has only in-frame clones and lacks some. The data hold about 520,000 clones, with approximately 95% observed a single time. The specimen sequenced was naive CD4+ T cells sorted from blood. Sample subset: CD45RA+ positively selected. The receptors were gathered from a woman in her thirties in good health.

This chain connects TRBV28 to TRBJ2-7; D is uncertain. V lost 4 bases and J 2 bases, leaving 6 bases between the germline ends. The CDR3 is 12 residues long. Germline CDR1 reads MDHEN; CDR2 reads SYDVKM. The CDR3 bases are TGTGCCAGCAGTTCGGCGCCCTACGAGCAGTACTTC. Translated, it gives CASSSAPYEQYF.

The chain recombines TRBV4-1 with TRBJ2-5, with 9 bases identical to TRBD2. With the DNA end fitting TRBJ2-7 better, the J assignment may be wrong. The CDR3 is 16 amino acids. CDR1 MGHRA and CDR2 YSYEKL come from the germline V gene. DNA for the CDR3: TGCGCCAGCAGCCAAGATGGGACTAGCCGTCTCTTCGAGCAGTACTTC. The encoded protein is CASSQDGTSRLFEQYF.

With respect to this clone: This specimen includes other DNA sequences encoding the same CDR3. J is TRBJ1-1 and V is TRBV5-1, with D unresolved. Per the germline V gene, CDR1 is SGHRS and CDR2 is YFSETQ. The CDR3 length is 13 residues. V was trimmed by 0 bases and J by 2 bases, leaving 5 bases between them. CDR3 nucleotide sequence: TGCGCCAGCAGCTTGGGAGCAAACACTGAAGCTTTCTTT. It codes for CASSLGANTEAFF.

Here the CDR3 reads CASSLGGERGEQFF. The CDR3 coding sequence is TGTGCCAGCAGCCTTGGGGGCGAACGGGGGGAGCAGTTCTTC. This sequence joins TRBV5-4 and TRBJ2-1; perhaps D is TRBD1 or TRBD2 (6 bases each). V lost 4 bases and J 10 bases, leaving 18 bases between the germline ends. The CDR3 covers 14 residues. Per germline, CDR1 SGHNT and CDR2 YYREEE (reference sequence).

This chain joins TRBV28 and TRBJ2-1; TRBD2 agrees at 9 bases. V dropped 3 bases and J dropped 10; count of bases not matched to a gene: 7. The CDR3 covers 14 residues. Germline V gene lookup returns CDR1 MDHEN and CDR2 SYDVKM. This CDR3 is CASSLGGRAGEQFF. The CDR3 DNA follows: TGTGCCAGCAGTTTGGGCGGGAGGGCCGGCGAGCAGTTCTTC.

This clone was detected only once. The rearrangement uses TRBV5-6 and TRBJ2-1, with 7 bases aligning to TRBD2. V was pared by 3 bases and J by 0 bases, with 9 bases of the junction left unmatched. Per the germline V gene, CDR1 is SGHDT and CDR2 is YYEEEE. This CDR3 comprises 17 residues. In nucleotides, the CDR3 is TGTGCCAGCAGCTCGGGGCCTACTAGCGCCTCCTACAATGAGCAGTTCTTC. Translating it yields CASSSGPTSASYNEQFF.

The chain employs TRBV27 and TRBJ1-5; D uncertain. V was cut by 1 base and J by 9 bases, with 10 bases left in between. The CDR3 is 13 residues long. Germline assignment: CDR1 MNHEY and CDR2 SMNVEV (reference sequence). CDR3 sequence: CASSLYRGRPQHF. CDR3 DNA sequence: TGTGCCAGCAGTTTATATCGTGGTCGGCCCCAGCATTTT.

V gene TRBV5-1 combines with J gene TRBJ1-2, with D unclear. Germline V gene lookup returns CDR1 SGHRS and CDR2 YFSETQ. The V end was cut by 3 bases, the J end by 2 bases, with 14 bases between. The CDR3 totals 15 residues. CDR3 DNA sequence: TGCGCCAGCAGCTCAGGATCCGGGCCAAACTATGGCTACACCTTC. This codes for CASSSGSGPNYGYTF.

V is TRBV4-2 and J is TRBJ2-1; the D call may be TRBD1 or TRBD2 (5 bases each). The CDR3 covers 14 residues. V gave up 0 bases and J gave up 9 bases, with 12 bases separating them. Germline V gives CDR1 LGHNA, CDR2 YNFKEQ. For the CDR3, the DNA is TGTGCCAGCAGCCAAGAACTAGGACAACGTGAGCAGTTCTTC. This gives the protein CASSQELGQREQFF.

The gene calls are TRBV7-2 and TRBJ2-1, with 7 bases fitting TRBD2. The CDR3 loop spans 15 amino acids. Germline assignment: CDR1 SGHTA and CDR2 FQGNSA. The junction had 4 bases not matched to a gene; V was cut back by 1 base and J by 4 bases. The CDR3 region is CASSLVLATYNEQFF. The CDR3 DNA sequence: TGTGCCAGCAGCTTAGTACTAGCGACATACAATGAGCAGTTCTTC.

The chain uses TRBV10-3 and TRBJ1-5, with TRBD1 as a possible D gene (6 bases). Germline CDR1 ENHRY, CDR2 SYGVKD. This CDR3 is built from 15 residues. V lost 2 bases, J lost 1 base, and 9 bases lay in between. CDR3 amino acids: CAISETGQSNQPQHF. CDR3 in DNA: TGTGCCATCAGTGAGACAGGGCAGAGCAATCAGCCCCAGCATTTT.

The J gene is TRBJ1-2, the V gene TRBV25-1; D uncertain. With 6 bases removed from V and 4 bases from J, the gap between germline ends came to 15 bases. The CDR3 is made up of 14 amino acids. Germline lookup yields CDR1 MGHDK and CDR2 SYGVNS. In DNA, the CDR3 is TGTGCCAGCAGCCGTGCTGGGTACGGCTATGGCTACACCTTC. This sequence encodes CASSRAGYGYGYTF.

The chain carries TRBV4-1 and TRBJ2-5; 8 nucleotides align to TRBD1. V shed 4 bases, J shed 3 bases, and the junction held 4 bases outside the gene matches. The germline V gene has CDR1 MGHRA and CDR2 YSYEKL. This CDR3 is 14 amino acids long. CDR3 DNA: TGCGCCAGCAGCCTCCGACAGGGGAAAGAGACCCAGTACTTC. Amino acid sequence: CASSLRQGKETQYF.

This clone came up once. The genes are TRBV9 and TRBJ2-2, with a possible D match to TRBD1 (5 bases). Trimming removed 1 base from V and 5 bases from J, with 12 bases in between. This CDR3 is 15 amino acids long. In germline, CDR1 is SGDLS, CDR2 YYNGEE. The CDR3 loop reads CASSVQAGSTGELFF. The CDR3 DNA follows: TGTGCCAGCAGCGTACAGGCAGGGTCGACCGGGGAGCTGTTTTTT.

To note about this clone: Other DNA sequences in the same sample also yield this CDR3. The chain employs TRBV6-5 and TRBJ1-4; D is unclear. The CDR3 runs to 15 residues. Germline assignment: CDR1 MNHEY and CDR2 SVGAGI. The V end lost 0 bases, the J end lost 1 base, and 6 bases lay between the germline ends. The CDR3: CASSYSGRTNEKLFF. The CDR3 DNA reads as TGTGCCAGCAGTTACTCAGGGAGAACTAATGAAAAACTGTTTTTT.

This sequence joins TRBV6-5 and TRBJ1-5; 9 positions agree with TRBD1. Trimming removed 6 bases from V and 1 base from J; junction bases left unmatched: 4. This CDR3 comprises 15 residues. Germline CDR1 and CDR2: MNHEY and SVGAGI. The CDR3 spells CASSQDRGSNQPQHF. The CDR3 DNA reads TGTGCCAGCAGCCAGGACAGGGGCAGCAATCAGCCCCAGCATTTT.

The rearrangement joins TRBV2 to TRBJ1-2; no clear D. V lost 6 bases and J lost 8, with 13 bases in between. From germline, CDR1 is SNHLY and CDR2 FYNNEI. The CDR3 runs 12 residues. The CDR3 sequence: CASRYRTRGYTF. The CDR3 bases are TGTGCCAGCAGATACAGAACACGAGGCTACACCTTC.

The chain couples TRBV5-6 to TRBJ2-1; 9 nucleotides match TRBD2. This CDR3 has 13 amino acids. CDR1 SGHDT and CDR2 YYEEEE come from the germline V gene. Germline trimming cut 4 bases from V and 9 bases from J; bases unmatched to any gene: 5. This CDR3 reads CASSVGTSTEQFF. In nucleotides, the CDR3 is TGTGCCAGCAGCGTGGGGACTAGCACTGAGCAGTTCTTC.

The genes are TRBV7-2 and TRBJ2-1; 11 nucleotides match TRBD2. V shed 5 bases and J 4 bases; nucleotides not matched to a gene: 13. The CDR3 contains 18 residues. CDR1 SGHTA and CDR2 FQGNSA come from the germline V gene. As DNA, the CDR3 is TGTGCCAGCAGCCCCCCCCCGAGACTAGCGGGACTTTACAATGAGCAGTTCTTC. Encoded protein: CASSPPPRLAGLYNEQFF. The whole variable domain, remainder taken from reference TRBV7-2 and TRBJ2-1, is GAGVSQSPSNKVTEKGKDVELRCDPISGHTALYWYRQSLGQGLEFLIYFQGNSAPDKSGLPSDRFSAERTGGSVSTLTIQRTQQEDSAVYLCASSPPPRLAGLYNEQFFGPGTRLTVL.

CDR3 sequence: CASSTGPWGVFNSPLHF. The DNA of the CDR3 is TGTGCCAGCAGTACGGGCCCTTGGGGGGTATTCAATTCACCCCTCCACTTT. The chain uses TRBV28 and TRBJ1-6; possible D gene TRBD1, 5 bases. The V and J ends lost 5 bases and 7 bases respectively, with 21 bases between them. CDR3 length: 17 amino acids. Per the germline V gene, CDR1 is MDHEN and CDR2 is SYDVKM. Full variable domain (remainder filled in from reference TRBV28 and TRBJ1-6): DVKVTQSSRYLVKRTGEKVFLECVQDMDHENMFWYRQDPGLGLRLIYFSYDVKMKEKGDIPEGYSVSREKKERFSLILESASTNQTSMYLCASSTGPWGVFNSPLHFGNGTRLTVT.

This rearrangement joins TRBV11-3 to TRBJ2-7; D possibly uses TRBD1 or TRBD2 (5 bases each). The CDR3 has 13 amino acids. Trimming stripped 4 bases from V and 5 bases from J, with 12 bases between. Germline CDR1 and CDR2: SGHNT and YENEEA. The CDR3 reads CASSSGTRHEQYF. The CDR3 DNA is TGTGCCAGCAGCTCGGGGACCCGGCACGAGCAGTACTTC.

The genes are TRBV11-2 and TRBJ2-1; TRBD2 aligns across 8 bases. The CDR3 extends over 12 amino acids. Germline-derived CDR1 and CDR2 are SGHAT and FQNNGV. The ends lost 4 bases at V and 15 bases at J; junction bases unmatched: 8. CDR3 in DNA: TGTGCCAGCAGCTCCGGGGGGGCGGGCCGGTTCTTC. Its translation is CASSSGGAGRFF.

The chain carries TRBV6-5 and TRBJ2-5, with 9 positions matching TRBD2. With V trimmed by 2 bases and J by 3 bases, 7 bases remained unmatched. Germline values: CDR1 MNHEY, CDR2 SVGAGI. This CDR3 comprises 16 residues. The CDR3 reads CASSYVGLAGKETQYF. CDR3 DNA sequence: TGTGCCAGCAGTTACGTGGGACTAGCTGGAAAAGAGACCCAGTACTTC.

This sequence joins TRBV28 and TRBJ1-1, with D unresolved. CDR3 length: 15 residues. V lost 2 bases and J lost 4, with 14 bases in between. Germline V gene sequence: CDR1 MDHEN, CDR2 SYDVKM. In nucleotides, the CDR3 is TGTGCCAGCAGTTTACGGTATTGGGGTAGCACTGAAGCTTTCTTT. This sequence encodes CASSLRYWGSTEAFF.

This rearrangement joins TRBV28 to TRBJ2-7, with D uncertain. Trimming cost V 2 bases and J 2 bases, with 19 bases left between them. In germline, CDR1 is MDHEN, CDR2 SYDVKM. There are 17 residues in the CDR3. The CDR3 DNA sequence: TGTGCCAGCAGTTTACCAGCGAGAGGACGGTCCCCCTACGAGCAGTACTTC. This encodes CASSLPARGRSPYEQYF.

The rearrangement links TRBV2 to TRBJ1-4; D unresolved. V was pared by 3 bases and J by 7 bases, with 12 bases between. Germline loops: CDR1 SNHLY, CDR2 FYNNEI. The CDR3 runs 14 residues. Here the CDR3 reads CASSERFSGEKLFF. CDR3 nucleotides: TGTGCCAGCAGTGAGCGCTTTAGTGGTGAAAAACTGTTTTTT.

Here the CDR3 reads CASSQWSSGNTGELFF. CDR3 in DNA: TGCGCCAGCAGCCAATGGTCTAGCGGGAACACCGGGGAGCTGTTTTTT. The rearrangement uses TRBV4-1 and TRBJ2-2, with TRBD2 identical over 7 bases. The CDR3 loop spans 16 amino acids. Germline V gives CDR1 MGHRA, CDR2 YSYEKL. The ends lost 2 bases at V and 1 base at J; junction bases unmatched: 4.